This paragraph reports one T cell receptor beta chain. Its specificity is not known. Version v3.0 of the immunoSEQ assay was performed at survey level. Some clones are missing from TCRdb's copy, which holds only in-frame ones; the method was immunoSEQ multiplex PCR. The sample shows 20,000 to 25,000 clones, under 85% of them seen only once. Before they underwent DNA extraction, samples held about 1-10 million cryopreserved PBMC. This entry comes from a study of long-term antiretroviral therapy in people with HIV. There are 14 residues in the CDR3. Per the germline V gene, CDR1 is SGHTA and CDR2 is FQGTGA. Trimming cost V 1 base and J 8 bases, with 14 bases left between them. Study-level results: Repertoires with HIV possessed tighter CDR3 length spans than those of controls.

The sequence derives from a man aged 35 to 55 with HIV. The rearrangement uses TRBV7-3 and TRBJ1-2; TRBD1 is a possible D gene (5 bases). Sequences were derived from unsorted PBMCs, sampled 0.5 years before starting antiretroviral therapy. The CDR3 bases are TGTGCCAGCAGCTTAAACCCAGGGTCGCCCGGCTACACCTTC. Its translation is CASSLNPGSPGYTF.